These 21 T cell receptor beta chains share one sample of origin, sequenced in a study of cytomegalovirus exposure and HLA in healthy donors. Primers for the PCR totalled 60 Vbeta and 13 Jbeta. This table comes from immunoSEQ multiplex PCR, and its TCRdb copy is limited to in-frame clones, with some not included. The table includes approximately 110,000 clones, around four fifths detected once. Sequenced sample: PBMCs. The receptors come from a man aged 25 to 40 in good health and CMV-seronegative.

V usage is TRBV4-3 and J usage is TRBJ1-2; weak D call: TRBD1 (6 bases). CDR1 is LGHNA, CDR2 YSLEER, per germline. The CDR3 is made up of 12 amino acids. Trimming removed 4 bases from V and 8 bases from J, with 11 bases in between. DNA of the CDR3: TGCGCCAGCAGCCTCGAACAGGGCGGCTACACCTTC. Translated, it gives CASSLEQGGYTF.

The chain has TRBV19 and TRBJ2-2, with D possibly matching TRBD2 (5 bases). Per germline, CDR1 LNHDA and CDR2 SQIVND (reference sequence). The CDR3 loop spans 13 amino acids. Trimming took 1 base from V and 13 from J, leaving 13 bases between them. The CDR3 DNA follows: TGTGCCAGTAGTATAGTCGTGGACCGGGGGCTGTTTTTT. This codes for CASSIVVDRGLFF.

V gene TRBV2 combines with J gene TRBJ2-5; 14 nucleotides match TRBD2. TRBJ2-7 explains the end of the DNA better; the J call may be wrong. The CDR3 covers 16 residues. Looked up from germline, CDR1 is SNHLY and CDR2 is FYNNEI. The CDR3 spells CASSGGLAGGAYEQYF. For the CDR3, the DNA is TGTGCCAGCAGTGGCGGACTAGCGGGAGGCGCCTACGAGCAGTACTTC.

In the case of this clone: The junction departs from the called germline gene at one end, perhaps through a read error. This sequence joins TRBV4-3 and TRBJ1-5; a possible D gene is TRBD1 (5 bases). The CDR3 runs 15 residues. Germline V CDR1 and CDR2: LGHNA, YSLEER. In DNA, the CDR3 is TGCGCCAGCAGCCAAGGAATCGACAGCAACCAGCCCCAGCATTTT. Translation: CASSQGIDSNQPQHF.

This chain uses TRBV28 with TRBJ1-2; weak D call: TRBD1 (5 bases). CDR3 length: 14 amino acids. Looked up from germline, CDR1 is MDHEN and CDR2 is SYDVKM. The V and J ends lost 3 bases and 7 bases respectively, with 15 bases between them. The CDR3 loop is CASSLGGQGSGYTF. The CDR3 DNA reads as TGTGCCAGCAGTTTGGGTGGCCAGGGCTCTGGCTACACCTTC.

The rearrangement links TRBV9 to TRBJ2-7, with 10 bases fitting TRBD1. CDR1 is SGDLS, CDR2 YYNGEE, per germline. The CDR3 runs to 14 residues. Unmatched junction bases numbered 4, after V lost 0 bases and J lost 7 bases. The CDR3 region is CASSVGQGAWEQYF. CDR3 nucleotides: TGTGCCAGCAGCGTAGGACAGGGGGCGTGGGAGCAGTACTTC.

V is TRBV30 and J is TRBJ2-7; 11 bases align to TRBD1. The CDR3 consists of 13 residues. Germline V gene lookup returns CDR1 GTSNPN and CDR2 SVGIG (reference sequence). V lost 8 bases to trimming and J lost 2 bases; unmatched junction nucleotides: 5. The CDR3 coding sequence is TGTGCCGGGACAGGGGGACAGACCTACGAGCAGTACTTC. Translating it yields CAGTGGQTYEQYF.

The rearrangement joins TRBV2 to TRBJ1-5, with 8 bases aligning to TRBD1. The CDR3 totals 15 residues. Germline V CDR1 and CDR2: SNHLY, FYNNEI. V trimming: 6 bases; J trimming: 6 bases; junction bases outside the gene matches: 10. The CDR3 nucleotides are TGTGCCAGCAGGGCGTCGACAGGGGTTCCTCAGCCCCAGCATTTT. Its translation: CASRASTGVPQPQHF.

The J gene is TRBJ2-5, the V gene TRBV5-5, with TRBD1 as a possible D gene (6 bases). Looked up from germline, CDR1 is SGHKS and CDR2 is YYEKEE (reference sequence). The germline V and J ends were trimmed by 5 bases and 0 bases, with 11 bases remaining between them. The CDR3 totals 14 residues. As DNA, the CDR3 is TGTGCCAGCAGTGATTGGACAGACCAAGAGACCCAGTACTTC. Its protein is CASSDWTDQETQYF.

The V call is TRBV6-5, the J call TRBJ2-1; D not resolved. The germline V gene encodes CDR1 MNHEY and CDR2 SVGAGI. V was trimmed by 5 bases and J by 6 bases, leaving 8 bases between them. The CDR3 is 12 residues long. The CDR3, as DNA: TGTGCCAGCAGTCAGGCCACCAATGAGCAGTTCTTC. It encodes CASSQATNEQFF.

CDR3: CASSPNSVTGELFF. The CDR3 DNA is TGTGCCAGCAGCCCGAATAGTGTGACTGGGGAGCTGTTTTTT. The chain is built from TRBV7-6 and TRBJ2-2, with D unresolved. Germline V gene data show CDR1 as SGHVS and CDR2 as FNYEAQ. V lost 5 bases and J lost 8, with 15 bases in between. The CDR3 loop spans 14 amino acids.

The chain combines TRBV18 with TRBJ2-3, with 7 bases matching TRBD2. The CDR3 is made up of 15 amino acids. From germline, CDR1 is KGHSH and CDR2 LQKENI. The V gene end was trimmed by 1 base and the J gene end by 1 base; junction bases not matched to a gene: 2. CDR3 coding DNA: TGTGCCAGCTCACCACTCCTAGCGGGCACAGATACGCAGTATTTT. This translates into CASSPLLAGTDTQYF.

V gene TRBV6-1 combines with J gene TRBJ2-7; D is possibly TRBD1 (6 bases). This CDR3 is 14 amino acids long. Germline CDR1 and CDR2: MNHNS and SASEGT. V gave up 7 bases and J gave up 1 base, with 14 bases separating them. CDR3 DNA: TGTGCCAGCAACCAGGGGTTAGCTTCCTACGAGCAGTACTTC. It specifies CASNQGLASYEQYF.

This clone was observed a few times. CDR3: CASSLGLAGNNEQFF. CDR3 bases: TGTGCCAGTAGCCTGGGACTAGCTGGGAACAATGAGCAGTTCTTC. The V gene is TRBV19, the J gene TRBJ2-1, with 9 bases identical to TRBD2. The trim removed 6 bases at V and 5 bases at J, leaving 8 bases unmatched. This CDR3 contains 15 residues. CDR1 is LNHDA and CDR2 is SQIVND in the germline V gene (reference sequence). Based on the CDR3 plus reference TRBV19 and TRBJ2-1, the full variable domain is DGGITQSPKYLFRKEGQNVTLSCEQNLNHDAMYWYRQDPGQGLRLIYYSQIVNDFQKGDIAEGYSVSREKKESFPLTVTSAQKNPTAFYLCASSLGLAGNNEQFFGPGTRLTVL.

This chain links TRBV7-6 with TRBJ2-7; possible D gene TRBD1, 5 bases. V lost 5 bases and J lost 5, with 16 bases in between. The CDR3 is 14 residues long. Germline V lookup: CDR1 SGHVS, CDR2 FNYEAQ. This CDR3 reads CASSEQALPNEQYF. The CDR3 DNA reads TGTGCCAGCAGCGAACAGGCCCTCCCCAACGAGCAGTACTTC.

This rearrangement joins TRBV5-6 to TRBJ1-2, with a tentative D call TRBD1 (6 bases). V was trimmed by 3 bases and J by 5 bases, leaving 14 bases between them. Germline assignment: CDR1 SGHDT and CDR2 YYEEEE. CDR3 length: 14 amino acids. For the CDR3, the DNA is TGTGCCAGCAGCTCTTACAGGGTGTGGTATGGCTACACCTTC. This gives the protein CASSSYRVWYGYTF.

The rearrangement joins TRBV18 to TRBJ2-5; the D gene is possibly TRBD2 (6 bases). Trimming cost V 6 bases and J 6 bases, with 17 bases left between them. The CDR3 is 14 residues long. The germline V gene encodes CDR1 KGHSH and CDR2 LQKENI. The CDR3: CASSPRDSGQTQYF. The CDR3 nucleotides are TGTGCCAGCTCTCCCCGGGACTCCGGTCAGACCCAGTACTTC.

This sequence joins TRBV20-1 and TRBJ2-1, with D hard to call. The CDR3 contains 11 residues. The ends were cut back, 6 bases at V and 8 bases at J, with 11 bases in the middle. Germline V gene lookup returns CDR1 DFQATT and CDR2 SNEGSKA (reference sequence). The CDR3 here is CSAPSDHEQFF. CDR3 nucleotide sequence: TGCAGTGCCCCTAGTGACCATGAGCAGTTCTTC.

The chain has TRBV30 and TRBJ2-3; D uncertain. Germline assignment: CDR1 GTSNPN and CDR2 SVGIG (reference sequence). V dropped 2 bases and J dropped 0 bases, with 6 bases sitting between them. The CDR3 runs to 13 residues. The CDR3 nucleotides are TGTGCCTGGAGTCCAATTAGCACAGATACGCAGTATTTT. Its protein is CAWSPISTDTQYF.

This rearrangement joins TRBV4-3 to TRBJ2-5; D perhaps matches TRBD1 (6 bases). Trimming left V 4 bases short and J 4 bases short, with 16 bases between. This CDR3 comprises 15 residues. Germline CDR1 is LGHNA and CDR2 is YSLEER. In nucleotides, the CDR3 is TGCGCCAGCAGCCTCCGGGCCAGGGGCGGAGAGACCCAGTACTTC. As protein: CASSLRARGGETQYF.

This chain joins TRBV9 and TRBJ1-3, with D perhaps matching TRBD1 (6 bases). V was trimmed by 0 bases and J by 4 bases, leaving 11 bases between them. The CDR3 has 15 residues. CDR1 and CDR2 (germline): SGDLS, YYNGEE. The CDR3: CASSVGGGQGNTIYF. Here the CDR3 DNA reads TGTGCCAGCAGCGTAGGGGGGGGACAAGGAAACACCATATATTTT.